One and the same sample provided the 5 T cell receptor beta chains below, sequenced in a study of shared clonotypes between healthy human individuals. TCRdb's table, derived via immunoSEQ multiplex PCR, lists solely in-frame clones and lacks some. The sample holds about 610,000 clones, around 97% seen once. Sequenced material: naive CD4+ T cells sorted from blood. Noted subset: CD45RA+ positively selected. The receptors here all came from a young woman in good health.

The CDR3 DNA reads as TGCGCCAGCAGCTTGGTAGTGGGGGGCGGGAACACTGAAGCTTTCTTT. Translating gives CASSLVVGGGNTEAFF. V gene TRBV5-1 combines with J gene TRBJ1-1, with a weak D call TRBD1 (6 bases). The CDR3 extends over 16 amino acids. Deletions cut 0 bases from V and 1 base from J, with 13 bases between. In germline, CDR1 is SGHRS, CDR2 YFSETQ.

The rearrangement joins TRBV5-4 to TRBJ2-7; 8 positions agree with TRBD2. The CDR3 has 14 amino acids. Trimming at V came to 0 bases and at J to 5 bases, leaving 4 bases not matched to a gene. Germline V CDR1 and CDR2: SGHNT, YYREEE (reference sequence). CDR3 DNA sequence: TGTGCCAGCAGCTTGGGGCGGGAGGTCCACGAGCAGTACTTC. Its protein product is CASSLGREVHEQYF.

The chain links TRBV29-1 to TRBJ2-2, with TRBD1 identical over 8 bases. The V gene end was trimmed by 7 bases and the J gene end by 6 bases; junction bases not matched to a gene: 4. CDR1 and CDR2 (germline): SQVTM, ANQGSEA. The CDR3 runs 12 residues. The DNA of the CDR3 is TGCAGCGGGTTCAGGGGGCCCGGGGAGCTGTTTTTT. Residues: CSGFRGPGELFF.

This clone appeared a single time. The rearrangement uses TRBV11-2 and TRBJ2-2; no clear D. V lost 5 bases and J lost 0, with 1 base in between. The V gene's germline CDR1 is SGHAT and CDR2 FQNNGV. This CDR3 spans 12 amino acids. CDR3 nucleotide sequence: TGTGCCAGCAGCCCGAACACCGGGGAGCTGTTTTTT. This encodes CASSPNTGELFF.

The genes are TRBV2 and TRBJ1-4; no reliable D call. The V end was cut by 7 bases, the J end by 3 bases, with 9 bases between. Germline CDR1 SNHLY, CDR2 FYNNEI. The CDR3 extends over 13 amino acids. The CDR3 coding sequence is TGTGCCAGCATGGGGATAGCTAATGAAAAACTGTTTTTT. Protein product: CASMGIANEKLFF.